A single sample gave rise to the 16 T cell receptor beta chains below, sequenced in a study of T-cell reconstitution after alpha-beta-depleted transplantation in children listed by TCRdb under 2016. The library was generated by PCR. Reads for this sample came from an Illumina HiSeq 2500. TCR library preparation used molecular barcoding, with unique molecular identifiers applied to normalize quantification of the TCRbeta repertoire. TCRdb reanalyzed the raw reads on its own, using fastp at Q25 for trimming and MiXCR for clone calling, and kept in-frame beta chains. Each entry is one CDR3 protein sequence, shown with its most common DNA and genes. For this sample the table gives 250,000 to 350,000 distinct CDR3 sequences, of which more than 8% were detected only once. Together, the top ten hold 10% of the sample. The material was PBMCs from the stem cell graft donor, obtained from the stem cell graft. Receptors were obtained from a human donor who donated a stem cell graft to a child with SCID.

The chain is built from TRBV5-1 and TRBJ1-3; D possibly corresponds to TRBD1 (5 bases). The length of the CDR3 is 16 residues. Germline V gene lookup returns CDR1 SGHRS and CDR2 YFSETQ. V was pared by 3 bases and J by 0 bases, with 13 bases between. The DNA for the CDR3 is TGCGCCAGCAGCTCCACAGGTCCAAGCTCTGGAAACACCATATATTTT. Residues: CASSSTGPSSGNTIYF.

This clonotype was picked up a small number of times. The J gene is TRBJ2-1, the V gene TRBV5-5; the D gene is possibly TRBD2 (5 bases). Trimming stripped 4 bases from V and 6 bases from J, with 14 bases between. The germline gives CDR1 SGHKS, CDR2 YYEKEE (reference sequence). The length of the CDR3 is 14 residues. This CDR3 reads CASSAPLSGNEQFF. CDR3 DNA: TGTGCCAGCAGCGCCCCTCTGAGCGGCAATGAGCAGTTCTTC.

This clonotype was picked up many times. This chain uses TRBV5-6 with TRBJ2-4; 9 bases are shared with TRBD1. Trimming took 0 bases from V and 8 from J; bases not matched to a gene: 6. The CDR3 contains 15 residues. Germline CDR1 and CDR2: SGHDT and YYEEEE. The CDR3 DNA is TGTGCCAGCAGCTTGGCCGGGACAGGGTTGCACATTCAGTACTTC. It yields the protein CASSLAGTGLHIQYF.

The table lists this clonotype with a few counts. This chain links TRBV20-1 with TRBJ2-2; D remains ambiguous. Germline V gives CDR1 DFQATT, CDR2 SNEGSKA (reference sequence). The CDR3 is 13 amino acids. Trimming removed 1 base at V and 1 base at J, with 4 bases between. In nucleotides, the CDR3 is TGCAGTGCTAGAGGACTGAACACCGGGGAGCTGTTTTTT. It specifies CSARGLNTGELFF.

CDR3 amino acids: CSALSGGVLQETQYF. In nucleotides, the CDR3 is TGCAGTGCTCTTAGCGGGGGAGTATTACAAGAGACCCAGTACTTC. The chain recombines TRBV20-1 with TRBJ2-5; 9 bases fit TRBD2. The CDR3 runs to 15 residues. V was clipped by 5 bases and J by 2 bases; unmatched bases: 9. Germline CDR1 is DFQATT and CDR2 is SNEGSKA (reference sequence).

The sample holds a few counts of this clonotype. The CDR3 loop is CASSRVSRQEAFF. DNA for the CDR3: TGTGCCAGCAGCCGTGTAAGCCGACAAGAAGCTTTCTTT. The rearrangement uses TRBV7-2 and TRBJ1-1; D gene unclear. The CDR3 has 13 amino acids. Germline loops: CDR1 SGHTA, CDR2 FQGNSA. The V and J ends lost 5 bases and 8 bases respectively, with 15 bases between them.

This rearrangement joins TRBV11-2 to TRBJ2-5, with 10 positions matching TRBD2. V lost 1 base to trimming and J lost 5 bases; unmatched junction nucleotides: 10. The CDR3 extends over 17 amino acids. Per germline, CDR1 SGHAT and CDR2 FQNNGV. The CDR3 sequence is CASSLGSRGSGRETQYF. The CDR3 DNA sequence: TGTGCCAGCAGCTTAGGATCGAGGGGTAGCGGGAGGGAGACCCAGTACTTC.

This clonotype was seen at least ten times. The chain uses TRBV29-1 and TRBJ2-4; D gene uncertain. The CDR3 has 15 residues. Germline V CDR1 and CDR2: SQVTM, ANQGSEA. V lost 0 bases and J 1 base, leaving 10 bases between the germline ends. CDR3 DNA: TGCAGCGTTGAAGATGGGCGAAGGGCCAAAAACATTCAGTACTTC. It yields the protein CSVEDGRRAKNIQYF. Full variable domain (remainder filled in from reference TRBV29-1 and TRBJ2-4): SAVISQKPSRDICQRGTSLTIQCQVDSQVTMMFWYRQQPGQSLTLIATANQGSEATYESGFVIDKFPISRPNLTFSTLTVSNMSPEDSSIYLCSVEDGRRAKNIQYFGAGTRLSVL.

CDR3 in DNA: TGTGCCAGCAGTTACTCGGCGGGGGGGGCCGGGGAGCTGTTTTTT. This gives the protein CASSYSAGGAGELFF. The genes are TRBV6-5 and TRBJ2-2; the match to TRBD2 covers 9 bases. The trim removed 0 bases at V and 6 bases at J, leaving 2 bases unmatched. The CDR3 contains 15 residues. Looked up from germline, CDR1 is MNHEY and CDR2 is SVGAGI.

For the CDR3, the DNA is TGTGCCAGCAGCCCCCCCGGGGACAGGGGGCATGAGCAGTTCTTC. It specifies CASSPPGDRGHEQFF. The gene calls are TRBV9 and TRBJ2-1; TRBD1 agrees at 12 bases. The CDR3 spans 15 residues. V was pared by 4 bases and J by 8 bases, with 7 bases of the junction left unmatched. Germline CDR1 reads SGDLS; CDR2 reads YYNGEE.

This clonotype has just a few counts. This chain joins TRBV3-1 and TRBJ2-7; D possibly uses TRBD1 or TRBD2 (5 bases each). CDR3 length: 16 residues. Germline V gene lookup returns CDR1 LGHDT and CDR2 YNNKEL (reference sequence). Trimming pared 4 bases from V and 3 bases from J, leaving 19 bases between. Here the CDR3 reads CASSPLSRGFGYEQYF. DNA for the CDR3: TGTGCCAGCAGCCCGCTATCGAGGGGATTTGGCTACGAGCAGTACTTC.

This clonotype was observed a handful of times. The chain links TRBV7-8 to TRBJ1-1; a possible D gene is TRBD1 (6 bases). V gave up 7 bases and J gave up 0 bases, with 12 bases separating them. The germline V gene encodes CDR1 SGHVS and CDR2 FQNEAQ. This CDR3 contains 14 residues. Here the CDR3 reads CASTSDSMNTEAFF. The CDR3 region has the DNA TGTGCCAGCACCTCGGACAGCATGAACACTGAAGCTTTCTTT.

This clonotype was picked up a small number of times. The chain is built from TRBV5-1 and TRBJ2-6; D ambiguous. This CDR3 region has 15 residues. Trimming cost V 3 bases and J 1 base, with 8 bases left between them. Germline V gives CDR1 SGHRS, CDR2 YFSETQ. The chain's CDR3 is CASSYQVSGANVLTF. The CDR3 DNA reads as TGCGCCAGCAGCTACCAGGTTTCTGGGGCCAACGTCCTGACTTTC.

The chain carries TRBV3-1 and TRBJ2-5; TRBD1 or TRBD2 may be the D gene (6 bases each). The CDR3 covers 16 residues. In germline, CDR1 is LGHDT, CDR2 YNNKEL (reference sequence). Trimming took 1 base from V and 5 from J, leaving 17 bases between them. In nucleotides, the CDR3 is TGTGCCAGCAGCCAAGCCTACAGGGACTTCGGGGAGACCCAGTACTTC. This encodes CASSQAYRDFGETQYF.

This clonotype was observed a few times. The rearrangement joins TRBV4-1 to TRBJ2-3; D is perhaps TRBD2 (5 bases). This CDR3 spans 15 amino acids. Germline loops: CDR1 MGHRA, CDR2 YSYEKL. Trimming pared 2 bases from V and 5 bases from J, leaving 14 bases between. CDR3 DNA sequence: TGCGCCAGCAGCCAAAACCAACCAGCGGTAGATACGCAGTATTTT. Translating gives CASSQNQPAVDTQYF.

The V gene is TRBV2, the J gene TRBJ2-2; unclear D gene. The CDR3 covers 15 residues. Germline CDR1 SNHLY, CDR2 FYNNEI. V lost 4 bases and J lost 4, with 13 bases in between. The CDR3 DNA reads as TGTGCCAGCAGTGGCGGCGGAATAGGCACCGGGGAGCTGTTTTTT. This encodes CASSGGGIGTGELFF.